The clone carrying this T cell receptor beta chain has a single count. Profiling relied on immunoSEQ multiplex PCR, and the TCRdb table lists in-frame clones only, not all of them. The repertoire has a few hundred thousand clones, 82% of them found once; the top ten carry about 4.8%. Germline CDR1 is MNHEY and CDR2 is SVGAGI. This CDR3 has 15 amino acids. Unmatched junction bases numbered 9, after V lost 7 bases and J lost 2 bases. Patients of the Seattle cohort, enrolled during active infection, were followed longitudinally. This specimen belongs to a study of blood T cell repertoires in COVID-19. Sequences were obtained from peripheral blood. The chain employs TRBV6-5 and TRBJ1-2; 8 bases agree with TRBD1. The clonotype comes from a woman in her 70s with COVID-19, enrolled during active disease. For the CDR3, the DNA is TGTGCCAGCACCAACCCTGGACAGGGAAACTATGGCTACACCTTC. Its translation: CASTNPGQGNYGYTF.